The 18 T cell receptor beta chains below come from one sample, sequenced in a study of human T cells and chemical hapten exposure. Noted time point: patch test 2, 6 weeks after DPC sensitization. As to treatment: therapeutic diphenylcyclopropenone sensitization with weekly scalp DPC. The study extracted total RNA from unfractionated whole blood. From the RACE reads, TCRdb called clonotypes with MiXCR, one entry per CDR3 protein. The table shows roughly 40,000 distinct CDR3 sequences, with roughly 9% occurring only once. Material: whole blood, obtained in connection with sensitization to the hapten diphenylcyclopropenone (DPC). Every receptor here comes from a woman younger than 45 with alopecia areata. Some clones in this sample may be carry-over from other donors' samples.

There are many counts of this clonotype. The CDR3 protein is CASGGAGGLHTIYF. DNA for the CDR3: TGTGCCAGCGGCGGGGCAGGGGGGTTGCACACCATATATTTT. This chain uses TRBV28 with TRBJ1-3; 7 bases fit TRBD1. This CDR3 is built from 14 residues. Looked up from germline, CDR1 is MDHEN and CDR2 is SYDVKM. V lost 8 bases, J lost 8 bases, and 12 bases stayed unmatched.

This chain joins TRBV18 and TRBJ2-5; 8 bases agree with TRBD1. The CDR3 spans 14 residues. Germline lookup yields CDR1 KGHSH and CDR2 LQKENI. The V segment lost 6 bases and the J segment 5 bases; nucleotides outside the gene matches: 8. The CDR3 bases are TGTGCCAGCTCCTATGGACAGGGCGGGGAGACCCAGTACTTC. Translating it yields CASSYGQGGETQYF.

In its sample, this clonotype was seen many times. V and J are TRBV19 and TRBJ1-1; D gene ambiguous. In germline, CDR1 is LNHDA, CDR2 SQIVND (reference sequence). CDR3 length: 13 residues. With 7 bases removed from V and 0 bases from J, the gap between germline ends came to 9 bases. For the CDR3, the DNA is TGTGCCAGTATGGAAGTTATGAACACTGAAGCTTTCTTT. Translation: CASMEVMNTEAFF. Looking up the rest from reference TRBV19 and TRBJ1-1 gives the full variable domain: DGGITQSPKYLFRKEGQNVTLSCEQNLNHDAMYWYRQDPGQGLRLIYYSQIVNDFQKGDIAEGYSVSREKKESFPLTVTSAQKNPTAFYLCASMEVMNTEAFFGQGTRLTVV.

This clonotype was recorded at least ten times. The rearrangement joins TRBV6-2 or TRBV6-3 to TRBJ2-2; a weak D match, TRBD1 (5 bases). Deletions cut 6 bases from V and 2 bases from J, with 16 bases between. The CDR3 is 16 amino acids. The V gene's germline CDR1 is MNHEY and CDR2 SVGEGT. The CDR3 loop reads CASSDAGPRNTGELFF. Written as DNA, the CDR3 is TGTGCCAGCAGCGACGCAGGGCCACGAAACACCGGGGAGCTGTTTTTT.

This clonotype was counted ten times or more. The chain combines TRBV7-9 with TRBJ2-7; no clear D gene. The germline V gene encodes CDR1 SEHNR and CDR2 FQNEAQ (reference sequence). V lost 0 bases to trimming and J lost 6 bases, with 3 bases between them. The CDR3 loop spans 11 amino acids. CDR3 DNA sequence: TGTGCCAGCAGCTTAGCCCGCGAGCAGTACTTC. Translating gives CASSLAREQYF.

This clonotype was picked up a small number of times. The chain carries TRBV5-1 and TRBJ2-2; 9 nucleotides agree with TRBD1. From germline, CDR1 is SGHRS and CDR2 YFSETQ. The CDR3 sequence is 15 residues long. V lost 4 bases and J lost 2; bases outside the gene matches: 3. The CDR3, as DNA: TGCGCCAGCAGCCCGGGACAGGGTAACACCGGGGAGCTGTTTTTT. It is translated as CASSPGQGNTGELFF.

The chain carries TRBV20-1 and TRBJ2-5, with 9 bases fitting TRBD1. CDR3 length equals 17 residues. The V segment lost 0 bases and the J segment 0 bases; nucleotides outside the gene matches: 8. Germline CDR1 reads DFQATT; CDR2 reads SNEGSKA (reference sequence). The DNA for the CDR3 is TGCAGTGCTAGAGACCCTCGGGACAGGGACTACCAAGAGACCCAGTACTTC. Encoded protein: CSARDPRDRDYQETQYF.

This clonotype was recorded a few times. V usage is TRBV7-9 and J usage is TRBJ2-5; D not certain. CDR1 is SEHNR and CDR2 is FQNEAQ in the germline V gene (reference sequence). This CDR3 is 14 amino acids long. V shed 4 bases and J shed 4 bases, with 13 bases lying between them. As DNA, the CDR3 is TGTGCCAGCAGCTCCCGGCGGAGTGCAGAGACCCAGTACTTC. It is translated as CASSSRRSAETQYF.

The table lists this clonotype with many counts. V is TRBV3-1 and J is TRBJ2-3; D not resolved. Trimming removed 4 bases at V and 5 bases at J, with 10 bases between. Germline V gene lookup returns CDR1 LGHDT and CDR2 YNNKEL (reference sequence). CDR3 size: 13 residues. CDR3 nucleotide sequence: TGTGCCAGCAGCCGGAGCCTCGGAGATACGCAGTATTTT. Amino acids: CASSRSLGDTQYF.

Ten or more counts support this clonotype. V usage is TRBV24-1 and J usage is TRBJ2-3; D unresolved. CDR1 and CDR2 (germline): KGHDR, SFDVKD. This CDR3 spans 14 amino acids. The germline V and J ends were trimmed by 4 bases and 4 bases, with 11 bases remaining between them. The CDR3 protein is CATSEIGGSDTQYF. As DNA, the CDR3 is TGTGCCACCAGTGAGATTGGCGGCTCAGATACGCAGTATTTT.

The sample holds a few counts of this clonotype. The V gene is TRBV7-2, the J gene TRBJ2-6; no clear D gene. The germline V and J ends were trimmed by 1 base and 2 bases, with 15 bases remaining between them. The CDR3 covers 18 residues. Germline V gene data show CDR1 as SGHTA and CDR2 as FQGNSA. The CDR3 reads CASSLGGDLSAGANVLTF. CDR3 coding DNA: TGTGCCAGCAGCTTAGGAGGCGACTTGAGTGCTGGGGCCAACGTCCTGACTTTC.

This clonotype was observed a handful of times. This chain uses TRBV7-8 with TRBJ2-1; TRBD2 is a possible D gene (6 bases). The germline V gene encodes CDR1 SGHVS and CDR2 FQNEAQ. The V gene lost 5 bases and the J gene lost 5 bases, with 16 bases spanning the gap. The CDR3 has 15 residues. The chain's CDR3 is CASSPNVREDNEQFF. The CDR3 bases are TGTGCCAGCAGCCCAAACGTGCGGGAAGACAATGAGCAGTTCTTC.

This clonotype was found a few times. This chain joins TRBV6-2 or TRBV6-3 and TRBJ1-1, with D possibly being TRBD1 (5 bases). Per the germline V gene, CDR1 is MNHEY and CDR2 is SVGEGT. With 8 bases removed from V and 4 bases from J, the gap between germline ends came to 8 bases. This CDR3 is 11 amino acids long. The CDR3 protein is CASSQGTEAFF. DNA of the CDR3: TGTGCCAGCTCGCAGGGCACTGAAGCTTTCTTT.

In this sample, this clonotype turned up many times. The chain employs TRBV28 and TRBJ1-2, with D tentatively TRBD1 (5 bases). The CDR3 has 12 residues. The V end lost 3 bases, the J end lost 4 bases, and 6 bases lay between the germline ends. Germline V gene lookup returns CDR1 MDHEN and CDR2 SYDVKM. The CDR3: CASSLGGYGYTF. In nucleotides, the CDR3 is TGTGCCAGCAGTTTGGGGGGCTATGGCTACACCTTC.

This clonotype occurred a few times. This sequence joins TRBV4-2 and TRBJ2-3; 13 bases agree with TRBD2. V shed 2 bases, J shed 4 bases, and the junction held 6 bases outside the gene matches. The length of the CDR3 is 17 residues. Looked up from germline, CDR1 is LGHNA and CDR2 is YNFKEQ. The chain's CDR3 is CASSQQPGLAGADTQYF. Here the CDR3 DNA reads TGTGCCAGCAGCCAACAACCAGGACTAGCGGGGGCAGATACGCAGTATTTT.

There are many counts of this clonotype. The rearrangement joins TRBV28 to TRBJ1-5; TRBD1 might be the D (5 bases). V shed 6 bases and J shed 4 bases, with 10 bases lying between them. Germline V gene data show CDR1 as MDHEN and CDR2 as SYDVKM. This CDR3 spans 13 amino acids. The DNA of the CDR3 is TGTGCCAGCAGGCTACAGGTTAATCAGCCCCAGCATTTT. Protein product: CASRLQVNQPQHF.

The chain uses TRBV11-3 and TRBJ2-2, with D perhaps TRBD1 (7 bases). Looked up from germline, CDR1 is SGHNT and CDR2 is YENEEA. Trimming removed 4 bases at V and 3 bases at J, with 15 bases between. This CDR3 comprises 16 residues. The CDR3 loop is CASSSQGGIYTGELFF. CDR3 nucleotides: TGTGCCAGCAGCTCCCAGGGGGGTATATACACCGGGGAGCTGTTTTTT.

This clonotype was detected many times. The chain couples TRBV23-1 to TRBJ2-1; 9 positions agree with TRBD2. TRBV23-1 is sorted into the ORF group, with uncertain function. Trimming took 7 bases from V and 3 from J; bases not matched to a gene: 4. The CDR3 runs 14 residues. The CDR3 loop reads CASTGSGGYNEQFF. For the CDR3, the DNA is TGCGCCAGCACAGGTAGCGGGGGCTACAATGAGCAGTTCTTC.